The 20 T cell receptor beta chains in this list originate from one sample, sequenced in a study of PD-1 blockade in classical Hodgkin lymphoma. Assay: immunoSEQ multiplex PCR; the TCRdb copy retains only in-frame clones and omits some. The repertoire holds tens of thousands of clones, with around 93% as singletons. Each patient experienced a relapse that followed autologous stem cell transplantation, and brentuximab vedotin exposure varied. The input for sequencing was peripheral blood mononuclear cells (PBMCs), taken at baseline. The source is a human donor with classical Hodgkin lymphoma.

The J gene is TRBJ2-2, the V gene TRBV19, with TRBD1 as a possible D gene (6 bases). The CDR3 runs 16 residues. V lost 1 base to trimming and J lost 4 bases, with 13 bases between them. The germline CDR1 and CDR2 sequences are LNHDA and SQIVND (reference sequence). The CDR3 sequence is CASSIGTASPTGELFF. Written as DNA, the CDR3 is TGTGCCAGTAGTATAGGGACAGCCTCCCCCACCGGGGAGCTGTTTTTT.

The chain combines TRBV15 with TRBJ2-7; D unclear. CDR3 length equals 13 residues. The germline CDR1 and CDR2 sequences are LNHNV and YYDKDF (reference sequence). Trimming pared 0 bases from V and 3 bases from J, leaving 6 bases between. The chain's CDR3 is CATSRDRVYEQYF. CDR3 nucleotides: TGTGCCACCAGCAGAGATAGAGTCTACGAGCAGTACTTC.

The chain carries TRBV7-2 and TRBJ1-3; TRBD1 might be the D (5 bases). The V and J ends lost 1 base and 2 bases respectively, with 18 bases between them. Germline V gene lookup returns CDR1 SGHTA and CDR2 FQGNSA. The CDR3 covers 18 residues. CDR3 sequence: CASSLVGQGNVPGNTIYF. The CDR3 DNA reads TGTGCCAGCAGCTTAGTTGGGCAGGGTAATGTACCTGGAAACACCATATATTTT.

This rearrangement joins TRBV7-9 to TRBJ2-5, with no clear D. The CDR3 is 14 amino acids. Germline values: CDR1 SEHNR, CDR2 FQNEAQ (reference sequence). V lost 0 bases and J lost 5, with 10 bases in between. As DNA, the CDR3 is TGTGCCAGCAGCTTAGCGGGGTTCCCGGAGACCCAGTACTTC. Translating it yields CASSLAGFPETQYF.

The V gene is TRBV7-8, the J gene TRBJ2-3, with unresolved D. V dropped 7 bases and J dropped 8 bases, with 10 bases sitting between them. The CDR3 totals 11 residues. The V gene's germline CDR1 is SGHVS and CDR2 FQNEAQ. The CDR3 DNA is TGTGCCAGCAACCTCCGCGGTACGCAGTATTTT. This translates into CASNLRGTQYF.

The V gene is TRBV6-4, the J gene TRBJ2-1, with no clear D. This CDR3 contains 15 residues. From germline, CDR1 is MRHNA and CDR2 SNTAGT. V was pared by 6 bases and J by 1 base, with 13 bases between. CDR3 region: CASRSTILSYNEQFF. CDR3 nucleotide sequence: TGTGCCAGCAGATCAACAATCCTATCCTACAATGAGCAGTTCTTC.

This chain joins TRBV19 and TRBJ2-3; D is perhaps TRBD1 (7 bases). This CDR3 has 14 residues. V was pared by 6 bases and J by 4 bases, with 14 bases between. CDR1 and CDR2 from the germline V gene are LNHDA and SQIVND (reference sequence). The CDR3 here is CASRSQGGPDTQYF. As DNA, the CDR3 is TGTGCCAGTAGGTCTCAGGGGGGACCAGATACGCAGTATTTT.

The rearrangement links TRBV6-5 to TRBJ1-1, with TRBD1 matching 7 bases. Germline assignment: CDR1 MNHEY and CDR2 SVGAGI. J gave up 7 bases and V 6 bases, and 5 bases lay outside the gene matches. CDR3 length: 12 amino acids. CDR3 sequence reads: CASSRQGREAFF. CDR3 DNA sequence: TGTGCCAGCAGCCGACAGGGACGTGAAGCTTTCTTT.

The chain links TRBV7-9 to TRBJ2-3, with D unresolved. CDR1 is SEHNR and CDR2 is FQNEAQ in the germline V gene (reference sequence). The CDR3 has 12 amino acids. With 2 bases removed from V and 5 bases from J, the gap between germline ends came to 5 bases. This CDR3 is CASSLWEDTQYF. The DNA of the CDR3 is TGTGCCAGCAGCTTATGGGAAGATACGCAGTATTTT.

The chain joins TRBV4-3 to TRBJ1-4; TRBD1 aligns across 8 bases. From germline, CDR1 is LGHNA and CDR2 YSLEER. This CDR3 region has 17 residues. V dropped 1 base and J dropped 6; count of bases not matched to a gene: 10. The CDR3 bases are TGCGCCAGCAGCCAAGGCCCAGGGGGCGGGAAAGATGAAAAACTGTTTTTT. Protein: CASSQGPGGGKDEKLFF.

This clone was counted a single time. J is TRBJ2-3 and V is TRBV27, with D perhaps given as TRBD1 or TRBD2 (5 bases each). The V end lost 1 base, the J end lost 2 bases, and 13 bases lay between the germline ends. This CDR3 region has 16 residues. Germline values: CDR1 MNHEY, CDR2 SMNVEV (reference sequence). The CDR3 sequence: CASSLYGGSYTDTQYF. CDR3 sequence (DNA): TGTGCCAGCAGTTTATATGGGGGAAGCTACACAGATACGCAGTATTTT.

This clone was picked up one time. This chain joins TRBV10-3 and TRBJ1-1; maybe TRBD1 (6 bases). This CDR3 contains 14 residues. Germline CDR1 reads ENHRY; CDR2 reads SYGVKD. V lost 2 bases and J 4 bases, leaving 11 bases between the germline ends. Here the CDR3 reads CAISEVWGATEAFF. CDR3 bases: TGTGCCATCAGTGAGGTTTGGGGGGCCACTGAAGCTTTCTTT.

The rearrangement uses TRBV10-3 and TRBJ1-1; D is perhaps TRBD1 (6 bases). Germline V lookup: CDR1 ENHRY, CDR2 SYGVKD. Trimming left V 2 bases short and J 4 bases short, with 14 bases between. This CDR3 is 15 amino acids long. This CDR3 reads CAISELGALGTEAFF. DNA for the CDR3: TGTGCCATCAGTGAGCTGGGGGCCCTTGGCACTGAAGCTTTCTTT.

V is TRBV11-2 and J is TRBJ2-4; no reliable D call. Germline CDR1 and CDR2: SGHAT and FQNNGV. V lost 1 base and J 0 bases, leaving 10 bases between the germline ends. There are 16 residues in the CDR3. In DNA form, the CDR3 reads TGTGCCAGCAGCTTAGGCTCCGACATAGCCAAAAACATTCAGTACTTC. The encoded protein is CASSLGSDIAKNIQYF.

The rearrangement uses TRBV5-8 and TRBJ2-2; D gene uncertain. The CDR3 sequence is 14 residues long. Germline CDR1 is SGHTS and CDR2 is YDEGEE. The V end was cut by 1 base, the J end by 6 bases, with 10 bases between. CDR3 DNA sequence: TGTGCCAGCAGCTTGAGTTCAGTTTCCGGGGAGCTGTTTTTT. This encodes CASSLSSVSGELFF.

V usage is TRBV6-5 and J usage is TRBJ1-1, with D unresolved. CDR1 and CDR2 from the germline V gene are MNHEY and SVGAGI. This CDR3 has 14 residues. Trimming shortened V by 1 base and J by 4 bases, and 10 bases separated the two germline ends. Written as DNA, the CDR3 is TGTGCCAGCAGTTACTTAGAGAGTATCACTGAAGCTTTCTTT. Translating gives CASSYLESITEAFF.

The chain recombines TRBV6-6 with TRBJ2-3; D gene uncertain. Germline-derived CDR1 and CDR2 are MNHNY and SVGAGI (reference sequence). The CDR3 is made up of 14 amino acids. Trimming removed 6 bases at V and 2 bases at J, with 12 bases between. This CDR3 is CASSPYPLTDTQYF. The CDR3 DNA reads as TGTGCCAGCAGCCCCTATCCCCTCACAGATACGCAGTATTTT.

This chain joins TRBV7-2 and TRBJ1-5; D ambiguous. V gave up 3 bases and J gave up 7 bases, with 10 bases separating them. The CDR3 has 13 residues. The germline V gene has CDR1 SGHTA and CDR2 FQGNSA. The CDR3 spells CASSFRGNQPQHF. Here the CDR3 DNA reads TGTGCCAGCAGCTTTCGCGGGAACCAGCCCCAGCATTTT.

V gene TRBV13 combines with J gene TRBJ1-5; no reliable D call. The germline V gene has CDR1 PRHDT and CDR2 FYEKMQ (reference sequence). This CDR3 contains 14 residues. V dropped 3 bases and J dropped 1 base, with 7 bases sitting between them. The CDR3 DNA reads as TGTGCCAGCAGCTTGGGAAGAAGCAATCAGCCCCAGCATTTT. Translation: CASSLGRSNQPQHF. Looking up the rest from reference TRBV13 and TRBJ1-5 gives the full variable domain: AAGVIQSPRHLIKEKRETATLKCYPIPRHDTVYWYQQGPGQDPQFLISFYEKMQSDKGSIPDRFSAQQFSDYHSELNMSSLELGDSALYFCASSLGRSNQPQHFGDGTRLSIL.

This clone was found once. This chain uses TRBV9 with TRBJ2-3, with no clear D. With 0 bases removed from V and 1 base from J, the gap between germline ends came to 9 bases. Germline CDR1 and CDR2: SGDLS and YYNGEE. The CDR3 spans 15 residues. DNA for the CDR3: TGTGCCAGCAGCGTAGGCCTTGCGCGCACAGATACGCAGTATTTT. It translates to CASSVGLARTDTQYF.